Detailed here is one TCR beta chain. Antigen specificity is unknown. The sample originates from a study of T cell responses to AZD1222 COVID-19 vaccine. Findings of the study overall: Donors, mostly white British, included more females; clonal diversity was possibly underestimated.

The table came from immunoSEQ multiplex PCR; TCRdb's copy has only in-frame clones and leaves some out. The sample lists over 100,000 clones; 88% were seen once. This CDR3 region has 14 residues. V shed 1 base and J shed 10 bases, with 16 bases lying between them. Germline CDR1 and CDR2: SGHAT and FQNNGV. The rearrangement links TRBV11-2 to TRBJ1-1; D perhaps matches TRBD1 (6 bases). The sequencing used peripheral blood, collected on day 0 of AZD1222 vaccination. The origin of this receptor is an adult in good health. This CDR3 is CASSLVGGPDGAFF. Here the CDR3 DNA reads TGTGCCAGCAGCTTAGTGGGGGGCCCGGATGGAGCTTTCTTT.